This T cell receptor (beta chain) came from a study of identical twins. One entry per CDR3 protein, called by TCRdb with MiXCR from the 5' RACE reads. The sample contains approximately 410,000 distinct CDR3 sequences, about 18% of which appear only once. Donors were all healthy Caucasians. This clonotype was observed many times. Its antigen is unidentified. Overall study results and limits: Cross-sectional statistics, not tracking of the same donors, supported the conclusions. Shared out-of-frame alpha sequences (those common to twins) showed excess low generation probability. Beta clonotypes that were abundant in cord blood contained fewer insertions, a pattern absent from memory repertoires.

Deletions cut 6 bases from V and 0 bases from J, with 11 bases between. This CDR3 spans 15 amino acids. The chain couples TRBV12-3 or TRBV12-4 to TRBJ2-2; a weak D match, TRBD1 (6 bases). This receptor was obtained from a man aged 50-60 years in good health. Sequencing used naive T cells sorted from blood. This CDR3 reads CASSPGASNTGELFF. The CDR3 region has the DNA TGTGCCAGCAGCCCAGGGGCCTCGAACACCGGGGAGCTGTTTTTT.